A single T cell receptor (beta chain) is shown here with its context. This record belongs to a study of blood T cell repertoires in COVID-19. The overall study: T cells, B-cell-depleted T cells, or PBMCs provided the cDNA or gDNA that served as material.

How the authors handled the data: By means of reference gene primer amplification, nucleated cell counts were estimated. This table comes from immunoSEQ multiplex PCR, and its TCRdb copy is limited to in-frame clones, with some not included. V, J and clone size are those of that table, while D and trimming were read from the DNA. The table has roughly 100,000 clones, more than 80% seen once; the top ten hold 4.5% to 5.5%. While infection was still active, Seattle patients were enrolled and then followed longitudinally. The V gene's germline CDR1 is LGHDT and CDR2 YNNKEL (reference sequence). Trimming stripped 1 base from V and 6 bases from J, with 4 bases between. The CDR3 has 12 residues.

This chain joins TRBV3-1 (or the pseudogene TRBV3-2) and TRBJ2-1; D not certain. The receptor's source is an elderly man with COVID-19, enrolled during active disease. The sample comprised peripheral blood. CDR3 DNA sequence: TGTGCCAGCAGCCAAGGGCCCAATGAGCAGTTCTTC. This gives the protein CASSQGPNEQFF.